One sample yielded the 30 T cell receptor beta chains listed below, sequenced in a study of CD8+CD57+ T cells in acquired aplastic anemia. The TCR beta profiling, which covered VDJ combination and CDR3 sequence, was carried out using genomic DNA as the template. TCRdb re-called the reads with MiXCR, one entry per CDR3 protein. The sample includes around 430,000 distinct CDR3 sequences, roughly a third seen only once; the top ten take 0.75% to 0.95%. Whoever was chosen for sequencing had shown CD8+CD57+ cell expansion by flow cytometry. The sample consisted of sorted CD4+, CD8+, or CD8+CD57+ T cells (not recorded which) from PBMCs. Every receptor here comes from a human donor with aplastic anemia.

This clonotype was detected once. This chain links TRBV19 with TRBJ2-2, with D unresolved. Germline lookup yields CDR1 LNHDA and CDR2 SQIVND (reference sequence). The CDR3 is 14 amino acids. Between the trimmed V and J ends, which lost 5 bases and 1 base, there was a span of 8 bases. CDR3 sequence: CASSFARNTGELFF. The CDR3 region has the DNA TGTGCCAGTAGTTTCGCCAGGAACACCGGGGAGCTGTTTTTT.

On this clonotype: A much larger clone lies one base from this, so it may be a read error. The chain couples TRBV7-9 to TRBJ1-6; no clear D. CDR3 length: 15 amino acids. From germline, CDR1 is SEHNR and CDR2 FQNEAQ (reference sequence). The CDR3 DNA follows: TGTGCCAGCAGCTTCTCTGACTCCTATAATTCACTCCTCCACTTT. It encodes CASSFSDSYNSLLHF.

DNA of the CDR3: TGTGCCAGCAAATCTGGGGGCGGGTCGCCCCAGCATTTT. As protein: CASKSGGGSPQHF. The rearrangement links TRBV25-1 to TRBJ1-5, with a tentative D call TRBD1 (6 bases). Deletions cut 7 bases from V and 9 bases from J, with 16 bases between. This CDR3 has 13 residues. Germline CDR1 is MGHDK and CDR2 is SYGVNS. The full variable domain, in which reference TRBV25-1 and TRBJ1-5 provide the parts outside the CDR3, is EADIYQTPRYLVIGTGKKITLECSQTMGHDKMYWYQQDPGMELHLIHYSYGVNSTEKGDLSSESTVSRIRTEHFPLTLESARPSHTSQYLCASKSGGGSPQHFGDGTRLSIL.

V is TRBV5-1 and J is TRBJ2-7; 8 nucleotides line up with TRBD2. Trimming removed 0 bases from V and 2 bases from J; junction bases left unmatched: 4. The CDR3 has 15 amino acids. Germline V gives CDR1 SGHRS, CDR2 YFSETQ. The CDR3 DNA reads TGCGCCAGCAGCTTGGTTGGTAGCGGGGCCTACGAGCAGTACTTC. Its translation: CASSLVGSGAYEQYF. The whole variable domain, remainder taken from reference TRBV5-1 and TRBJ2-7, is KAGVTQTPRYLIKTRGQQVTLSCSPISGHRSVSWYQQTPGQGLQFLFEYFSETQRNKGNFPGRFSGRQFSNSRSEMNVSTLELGDSALYLCASSLVGSGAYEQYFGPGTRLTVT.

This clonotype showed up just a few times. The junction does not match germline at one end; this may be a read error. The chain uses TRBV10-3 and TRBJ1-6; D is uncertain. Looked up from germline, CDR1 is ENHRY and CDR2 is SYGVKD. The CDR3 consists of 14 residues. CDR3 loop: CAVSESSSSSPLHF. CDR3 sequence (DNA): TGTGCCGTCAGTGAGTCATCCTCGAGTTCACCCCTCCACTTT.

This clonotype was observed at least ten times. The chain is built from TRBV20-1 and TRBJ2-7; 11 positions match TRBD2. V was clipped by 5 bases and J by 6 bases; unmatched bases: 9. The CDR3 loop spans 14 amino acids. CDR1 and CDR2 from the germline V gene are DFQATT and SNEGSKA (reference sequence). The CDR3 DNA reads as TGCAGTGCTGGCACTAGCGGGGGCACGTCCGAGCAGTACTTC. Translated, it gives CSAGTSGGTSEQYF.

Comment on this clonotype: A read error may be the cause here, since a much bigger clone is one base away. The chain links TRBV19 to TRBJ1-2, with D hard to call. V gave up 3 bases and J gave up 6 bases, with 23 bases separating them. This CDR3 comprises 17 residues. Germline CDR1 and CDR2: LNHDA and SQIVND (reference sequence). The CDR3 DNA sequence: TGTGCCAGTAGTATTTATCCCATCATGGGTTCGGGGAATGGCTACACCTTC. It translates to CASSIYPIMGSGNGYTF. The entire variable domain, with the rest obtained from reference TRBV19 and TRBJ1-2, is as follows: DGGITQSPKYLFRKEGQNVTLSCEQNLNHDAMYWYRQDPGQGLRLIYYSQIVNDFQKGDIAEGYSVSREKKESFPLTVTSAQKNPTAFYLCASSIYPIMGSGNGYTFGSGTRLTVV.

This chain uses TRBV15 with TRBJ1-5, with 7 bases aligning to TRBD1. Germline trimming cut 3 bases from V and 8 bases from J; bases unmatched to any gene: 7. The germline V gene has CDR1 LNHNV and CDR2 YYDKDF (reference sequence). This CDR3 is 14 amino acids long. The CDR3 nucleotides are TGTGCCACCAGCAGGGGAGGGGGCGGGAAGCCCCAGCATTTT. Translation: CATSRGGGGKPQHF.

This clonotype showed up many times. The chain employs TRBV7-6 and TRBJ1-2; possible D gene TRBD1, 6 bases. Trimming cost V 11 bases and J 4 bases, with 26 bases left between them. CDR3 length: 16 residues. Germline V gives CDR1 SGHVS, CDR2 FNYEAQ. This chain's CDR3 is CAVKGGQLIELYGYTF. CDR3 bases: TGTGCCGTTAAGGGGGGACAACTAATTGAACTCTATGGCTACACCTTC.

V gene TRBV5-5 combines with J gene TRBJ2-7; possible D gene TRBD1, 5 bases. Trimming removed 2 bases at V and 3 bases at J, with 12 bases between. Germline V gene data show CDR1 as SGHKS and CDR2 as YYEKEE (reference sequence). The CDR3 has 14 residues. The CDR3 loop reads CASSFPPGNYEQYF. In DNA, the CDR3 is TGTGCCAGCAGCTTTCCTCCAGGGAACTACGAGCAGTACTTC.

V gene TRBV11-1 combines with J gene TRBJ2-1; no clear D gene. From germline, CDR1 is SGHAT and CDR2 FQDESV (reference sequence). Trimming removed 4 bases from V and 7 bases from J, with 23 bases in between. This CDR3 region has 17 residues. The CDR3 region has the DNA TGTGCCAGCAGCTCGCCACTGATGACCGGTCTAAAAAATGAGCAGTTCTTC. Protein: CASSSPLMTGLKNEQFF.

The gene calls are TRBV15 and TRBJ2-1; D unclear. The germline V gene has CDR1 LNHNV and CDR2 YYDKDF (reference sequence). Deletions cut 10 bases from V and 6 bases from J, with 10 bases between. CDR3 length: 11 residues. CDR3 loop: CASSEFNEQFF. The CDR3 DNA follows: TGTGCCAGCAGTGAGTTCAATGAGCAGTTCTTC.

Regarding this clonotype: A much larger clone differs from this one at a single base, so this may be a read error. The chain links TRBV19 to TRBJ1-5; D might be TRBD1 (5 bases). Per germline, CDR1 LNHDA and CDR2 SQIVND (reference sequence). The CDR3 length is 14 residues. The ends were cut back, 3 bases at V and 6 bases at J, with 12 bases in the middle. The CDR3 protein is CASSMAWGGQPQHF. The CDR3 bases are TGTGCCAGTAGTATGGCCTGGGGGGGTCAGCCCCAGCATTTT. Full variable domain (remainder filled in from reference TRBV19 and TRBJ1-5): DGGITQSPKYLFRKEGQNVTLSCEQNLNHDAMYWYRQDPGQGLRLIYYSQIVNDFQKGDIAEGYSVSREKKESFPLTVTSAQKNPTAFYLCASSMAWGGQPQHFGDGTRLSIL.

This clonotype has a count of ten or more. This chain connects TRBV24-1 to TRBJ1-2, with D possibly being TRBD1 (5 bases). The CDR3 has 17 residues. Germline V gene lookup returns CDR1 KGHDR and CDR2 SFDVKD. The V end lost 4 bases, the J end lost 8 bases, and 25 bases lay between the germline ends. CDR3: CATSDRHTAQGSSGYTF. The CDR3 DNA follows: TGTGCCACCAGTGACCGCCACACAGCTCAGGGTTCTAGCGGCTACACCTTC.

There are a few counts of this clonotype. The J gene is TRBJ2-1, the V gene TRBV12-3 or TRBV12-4, with no clear D. The CDR3 is 12 residues long. Trimming took 2 bases from V and 9 from J, leaving 8 bases between them. The CDR3 nucleotides are TGTGCCAGCAGTTTAATGTCTCGTGAGCAGTTCTTC. Translation gives CASSLMSREQFF.

There are a few counts of this clonotype. One end of the junction varies from germline; a read error may be responsible. The chain joins TRBV10-1 to TRBJ2-3; tentative D call: TRBD2 (6 bases). This CDR3 has 16 amino acids. Germline V gene data show CDR1 as WNHNN and CDR2 as SYGVQD (reference sequence). Here the CDR3 DNA reads TGCGCCAGCAGTGAGTCGGGCGGACTACGCACAGATACGCAGTGTTTT. Translation gives CASSESGGLRTDTQCF.

This clonotype has more than one count but fewer than ten. The genes are TRBV2 and TRBJ2-5, with TRBD2 matching over 13 bases. Trimming at V came to 4 bases and at J to 4 bases, leaving 3 bases not matched to a gene. The germline V gene encodes CDR1 SNHLY and CDR2 FYNNEI. This CDR3 has 15 residues. The CDR3 bases are TGTGCCAGCAGTGTGACTAGCGGGGGGCCAGAGACCCAGTACTTC. Its protein product is CASSVTSGGPETQYF.

This clonotype has only a few counts. This chain joins TRBV29-1 and TRBJ1-2, with 9 bases matching TRBD1. The trim removed 8 bases at V and 4 bases at J, leaving 8 bases unmatched. The CDR3 length is 13 residues. Germline-derived CDR1 and CDR2 are SQVTM and ANQGSEA. CDR3 coding DNA: TGCAGCTTGGACGGACAGGGGATCTATGGCTACACCTTC. It is translated as CSLDGQGIYGYTF.

This clonotype has ten or more counts. V usage is TRBV19 and J usage is TRBJ1-2; TRBD1 agrees at 7 bases. From germline, CDR1 is LNHDA and CDR2 SQIVND (reference sequence). Trimming at V came to 9 bases and at J to 2 bases, leaving 6 bases not matched to a gene. This CDR3 has 13 residues. The CDR3 sequence: CASETGQNYGYTF. The CDR3 region has the DNA TGTGCCAGCGAGACAGGGCAGAACTATGGCTACACCTTC.

The chain employs TRBV29-1 and TRBJ1-1; 8 bases are shared with TRBD1. Per germline, CDR1 SQVTM and CDR2 ANQGSEA. The junction had 5 bases not matched to a gene; V was cut back by 7 bases and J by 1 base. The CDR3 runs to 13 residues. Written as DNA, the CDR3 is TGCAGCGACCAGGGGGCTGGGAACACTGAAGCTTTCTTT. Translation: CSDQGAGNTEAFF.

This clonotype was observed many times. The gene calls are TRBV29-1 and TRBJ2-7; D is uncertain. V lost 0 bases and J lost 6, with 15 bases in between. The CDR3 runs to 14 residues. Germline lookup yields CDR1 SQVTM and CDR2 ANQGSEA. The CDR3 DNA is TGCAGCGTTGAAGATCCGCGAACTGATGGCGAGCAGTACTTC. It encodes CSVEDPRTDGEQYF.

Notes on this clonotype: Just one base apart from a much larger clone, this may be a read error. The chain uses TRBV4-3 and TRBJ2-7; D is ambiguous. Germline loops: CDR1 LGHNA, CDR2 YSLEER. The CDR3 spans 14 residues. CDR3 in DNA: TGCGCCAGCAGCCAAGACCCGGGCTCCCACGAGCAGTACTTC. Translation gives CASSQDPGSHEQYF.

This clonotype showed up many times. This rearrangement joins TRBV25-1 to TRBJ1-1, with TRBD1 identical over 9 bases. This CDR3 comprises 14 residues. From germline, CDR1 is MGHDK and CDR2 SYGVNS. V lost 2 bases to trimming and J lost 9 bases; unmatched junction nucleotides: 7. The CDR3 loop is CASSEVGTGRKAFF. The CDR3 DNA follows: TGTGCCAGCAGTGAAGTAGGGACAGGGCGGAAAGCTTTCTTT.

Ten or more counts support this clonotype. This chain links TRBV9 with TRBJ2-3, with 11 bases that match TRBD2. J lost 3 bases, V lost 0 bases, and 3 bases had no gene match. This CDR3 contains 16 residues. The germline V gene has CDR1 SGDLS and CDR2 YYNGEE. The CDR3 DNA reads TGTGCCAGCAGCGTAGTCACTAGCGGGGGTACAGATACGCAGTATTTT. Its translation is CASSVVTSGGTDTQYF.

There are a few counts of this clonotype. V and J are TRBV16 and TRBJ1-1, with no clear D. Between the trimmed V and J ends, which lost 5 bases and 2 bases, there was a span of 15 bases. Germline CDR1 and CDR2: KGHSY and FQNENV. CDR3 length equals 15 residues. CDR3 nucleotide sequence: TGTGCCAGCAGCTTTTCAGGAGGGCTAAACACTGAAGCTTTCTTT. It encodes CASSFSGGLNTEAFF. Based on the CDR3 plus reference TRBV16 and TRBJ1-1, the full variable domain is GEEVAQTPKHLVRGEGQKAKLYCAPIKGHSYVFWYQQVLKNEFKFLISFQNENVFDETGMPKERFSAKCLPNSPCSLEIQATKLEDSAVYFCASSFSGGLNTEAFFGQGTRLTVV.

The chain employs TRBV4-3 and TRBJ2-7, with unresolved D. Germline V CDR1 and CDR2: LGHNA, YSLEER. V was clipped by 0 bases and J by 2 bases, with 14 bases between them. This CDR3 has 16 residues. CDR3 loop: CASSQDGFNRAYEQYF. The DNA of the CDR3 is TGCGCCAGCAGCCAAGATGGCTTCAACAGAGCCTACGAGCAGTACTTC.

This clonotype has just a few counts. This sequence joins TRBV5-1 and TRBJ1-6; 8 bases map to TRBD1. Per germline, CDR1 SGHRS and CDR2 YFSETQ. Trimming took 4 bases from V and 8 from J; bases not matched to a gene: 8. The CDR3 is made up of 15 amino acids. CDR3 DNA sequence: TGCGCCAGCAGCGGGACAGGCGCGGGCGATTCACCCCTCCACTTT. As protein: CASSGTGAGDSPLHF.

This chain links TRBV20-1 with TRBJ2-5, with 8 positions matching TRBD2. J lost 4 bases, V lost 5 bases, and 3 bases had no gene match. Germline-derived CDR1 and CDR2 are DFQATT and SNEGSKA (reference sequence). CDR3 length: 12 amino acids. The CDR3 DNA reads as TGCAGTGCTCCCCGGGGGGGAGAGACCCAGTACTTC. Its translation: CSAPRGGETQYF.

This clonotype was counted at least ten times. The genes are TRBV20-1 and TRBJ2-3; perhaps TRBD1 as D (6 bases). This CDR3 spans 11 amino acids. CDR1 and CDR2 (germline): DFQATT, SNEGSKA (reference sequence). Deletions cut 5 bases from V and 8 bases from J, with 11 bases between. The CDR3 nucleotides are TGCAGTGCTCAGACAGGAGGTACGCAGTATTTT. It is translated as CSAQTGGTQYF.

In regard to this clonotype: A much bigger clone sits one base away, suggesting this may be a read error. CDR3 in amino acids: CASSDKKQGGPSYEQYF. DNA of the CDR3: TGCGCCAGCAGTGATAAGAAACAGGGGGGTCCCTCCTACGAGCAGTACTTC. The chain uses TRBV10-1 and TRBJ2-7; 8 nucleotides align to TRBD1. The germline V gene encodes CDR1 WNHNN and CDR2 SYGVQD (reference sequence). The CDR3 has 17 amino acids. V was clipped by 3 bases and J by 0 bases; unmatched bases: 10.